These 9 T cell receptor beta chains came from one sample sequenced in a study of cytomegalovirus exposure and HLA in healthy donors. The PCR made use of 60 Vbeta and 13 Jbeta primers. The repertoire was sequenced with immunoSEQ multiplex PCR; TCRdb's copy has only in-frame clones and lacks some. The sample carries around 130,000 clones, about 76% recorded once. Sequenced: PBMCs. The receptor source for this set is a young man in good health and CMV-seronegative.

The chain carries TRBV30 and TRBJ2-5; 8 bases align to TRBD2. From germline, CDR1 is GTSNPN and CDR2 SVGIG (reference sequence). CDR3 size: 13 residues. Unmatched junction bases numbered 5, after V lost 3 bases and J lost 5 bases. CDR3 sequence: CAWSGGAWETQYF. CDR3 coding DNA: TGTGCCTGGAGCGGGGGGGCCTGGGAGACCCAGTACTTC.

This sequence joins TRBV6-5 and TRBJ1-4; D call uncertain. V was pared by 10 bases and J by 0 bases, with 9 bases between. The germline V gene encodes CDR1 MNHEY and CDR2 SVGAGI. The CDR3 spans 13 residues. CDR3 loop: CATYSATNEKLFF. As DNA, the CDR3 is TGTGCCACCTACAGTGCAACTAATGAAAAACTGTTTTTT.

The DNA of the CDR3 is TGTGCCAGCAGTTTTGATACAGGGCCGACTGAAGCTTTCTTT. It encodes CASSFDTGPTEAFF. The chain employs TRBV6-5 and TRBJ1-1; D is possibly TRBD1 (6 bases). V was pared by 4 bases and J by 5 bases, with 14 bases between. CDR1 and CDR2 from the germline V gene are MNHEY and SVGAGI. There are 14 residues in the CDR3.

A word on this clone: The junction and the germline gene differ at one end; a read error may be behind it. The chain links TRBV7-9 to TRBJ2-5, with a weak D call TRBD2 (6 bases). This CDR3 has 18 residues. Germline CDR1 is SEHNR and CDR2 is FQNEAQ (reference sequence). The CDR3 region is CASSYLGGADHYQEAQYF. The CDR3 DNA reads TGTGCCAGCAGCTACCTCGGGGGTGCGGACCACTACCAAGAGGCCCAGTACTTC. The whole variable domain, filled in from reference TRBV7-9 and TRBJ2-5, reads DTGVSQNPRHKITKRGQNVTFRCDPISEHNRLYWYRQTLGQGPEFLTYFQNEAQLEKSRLLSDRFSAERPKGSFSTLEIQRTEQGDSAMYLCASSYLGGADHYQEAQYFGPGTRLLVL.

The table lists this clone with a count of one. J is TRBJ2-7 and V is TRBV19; D might be TRBD2 (5 bases). Germline CDR1 reads LNHDA; CDR2 reads SQIVND (reference sequence). V lost 3 bases and J lost 2, with 14 bases in between. The CDR3 length is 15 residues. DNA for the CDR3: TGTGCCAGTAGTATTAGTGGCGGACTCCCCTACGAGCAGTACTTC. Encoded protein: CASSISGGLPYEQYF.

This rearrangement joins TRBV2 to TRBJ2-2, with TRBD1 matching over 7 bases. Per the germline V gene, CDR1 is SNHLY and CDR2 is FYNNEI. The CDR3 covers 15 residues. The V gene end was trimmed by 7 bases and the J gene end by 0 bases; junction bases not matched to a gene: 5. CDR3 residues: CASKTGQANTGELFF. The CDR3 DNA reads TGTGCCAGCAAGACAGGGCAAGCGAACACCGGGGAGCTGTTTTTT.

Only one count was recorded for this clone. The genes are TRBV19 and TRBJ2-7, with D perhaps TRBD2 (7 bases). The V end was cut by 6 bases, the J end by 12 bases, with 18 bases between. CDR3 size: 12 residues. CDR1 is LNHDA, CDR2 SQIVND, per germline (reference sequence). The CDR3 DNA reads TGTGCCAGTAGACCCTCCGGGGGGCCGAGGTACTTC. It specifies CASRPSGGPRYF.

This sequence joins TRBV25-1 and TRBJ1-2, with D maybe TRBD1 (5 bases). CDR1 is MGHDK, CDR2 SYGVNS, per germline. The CDR3 loop spans 14 amino acids. Deletions cut 5 bases from V and 6 bases from J, with 16 bases between. CDR3: CASSSPSVGDGYTF. The CDR3 DNA reads TGTGCCAGCAGTAGCCCATCAGTAGGGGATGGCTACACCTTC.

The chain joins TRBV5-1 to TRBJ1-5; tentatively, D is TRBD1 (5 bases). The V and J ends lost 3 bases and 0 bases respectively, with 13 bases between them. CDR1 and CDR2 (germline): SGHRS, YFSETQ. The length of the CDR3 is 16 residues. The DNA of the CDR3 is TGCGCCAGCAGCTATAGGGGTCATTATAGCAATCAGCCCCAGCATTTT. Its translation: CASSYRGHYSNQPQHF. Filled out from reference TRBV5-1 and TRBJ1-5, the complete variable domain reads KAGVTQTPRYLIKTRGQQVTLSCSPISGHRSVSWYQQTPGQGLQFLFEYFSETQRNKGNFPGRFSGRQFSNSRSEMNVSTLELGDSALYLCASSYRGHYSNQPQHFGDGTRLSIL.